This TCR beta chain was sequenced during a study of cytomegalovirus exposure and HLA in healthy donors. On the study more broadly: Ancestry clustering placed about four fifths of over 300 genotyped donors in the Caucasian-associated cluster.

A multiplex PCR was run with 60 Vbeta primers and 13 Jbeta primers. Produced via immunoSEQ multiplex PCR; TCRdb's table is partial and in-frame only. The profile shows about 150,000 clones, 70% to 80% of them singletons. The study's findings and limits: In vitro data verified three CMV-associated chains as specific for CMV antigens. TCR beta V- and J-gene trimming was later associated with a missense DCLRE1C variant.

As concerns this clone: Its antigen is currently unknown.

These donors, healthy bone marrow donors, were studied. CDR3 length equals 14 residues. Trimming took 5 bases from V and 3 from J; bases not matched to a gene: 7. Per germline, CDR1 SGHTA and CDR2 FQGTGA. The sample taken for sequencing was PBMCs. This TCR was sampled from a man aged 25-40 years in good health and CMV-seropositive. V is TRBV7-3 and J is TRBJ2-7; 7 positions agree with TRBD1. The CDR3 reads CASSPQGDVYEQYF. The CDR3 DNA follows: TGTGCCAGCAGCCCGCAGGGGGATGTCTACGAGCAGTACTTC.